The 25 T cell receptor beta chains reported below all come from one sample, sequenced in a study. In TCRdb, the 5' RACE reads were re-called with MiXCR into one record per CDR3 protein. The sample has nearly 55,000 distinct CDR3 sequences, roughly 18% seen once. The sample was naive CD4+ T cells sorted from blood. As to subset: naive CD4+ T cells, CD4+CD45RA+CD25-. All receptors come from a female donor with breast cancer.

In this sample, this clonotype turned up many times. V and J are TRBV6-5 and TRBJ1-2; perhaps TRBD1 as D (5 bases). Germline V CDR1 and CDR2: MNHEY, SVGAGI. V was trimmed by 4 bases and J by 8 bases, leaving 17 bases between them. CDR3 length equals 14 residues. CDR3 coding DNA: TGTGCCAGCAGTTCAGGGTATGATTCTGCAGGCTACACCTTC. Amino acids: CASSSGYDSAGYTF.

This clonotype was counted only a few times. The V and J genes are TRBV10-3 and TRBJ1-6, with D hard to call. The CDR3 loop spans 15 amino acids. The V end was cut by 10 bases, the J end by 0 bases, with 13 bases between. CDR1 and CDR2 (germline): ENHRY, SYGVKD. The CDR3 DNA follows: TGTGCCACCAAACAGCTCAGCTCCTATAATTCACCCCTCCACTTT. Residues: CATKQLSSYNSPLHF.

V gene TRBV9 combines with J gene TRBJ2-1; D may be TRBD1 or TRBD2 (5 bases each). This CDR3 contains 14 residues. The germline V and J ends were trimmed by 6 bases and 4 bases, with 14 bases remaining between them. Germline V gene lookup returns CDR1 SGDLS and CDR2 YYNGEE. The CDR3, as DNA: TGTGCCAGCACCCCGGGACGGTTGTACAATGAGCAGTTCTTC. Its protein is CASTPGRLYNEQFF.

To note about this clonotype: Its ends do not fully match the called genes, so a read error is possible. The chain recombines TRBV5-1 with TRBJ2-1; TRBD1 might be the D (6 bases). The V gene's germline CDR1 is SGHRS and CDR2 YFSETQ. The CDR3 runs 14 residues. CDR3 sequence (DNA): TGCGCCAGCAGCTTGGACAGGGCGGGTAGTACGCAGTCCTTC. Its translation: CASSLDRAGSTQSF.

This clonotype was seen many times. The chain couples TRBV6-1 to TRBJ1-1; 8 bases line up with TRBD1. The CDR3 consists of 14 residues. The germline V gene has CDR1 MNHNS and CDR2 SASEGT. V dropped 6 bases and J dropped 6; count of bases not matched to a gene: 9. The CDR3 DNA sequence: TGTGCCAGCAGGAGGGGACAGGCCGCACCTGAAGCTTTCTTT. Amino acids: CASRRGQAAPEAFF.

This rearrangement joins TRBV3-1 to TRBJ1-1, with D possibly TRBD1 on 6 matching bases. V lost 7 bases to trimming and J lost 1 base, with 10 bases between them. Per germline, CDR1 LGHDT and CDR2 YNNKEL (reference sequence). CDR3 length equals 13 residues. In DNA form, the CDR3 reads TGTGCCAGCATCGGGACACGGAACACTGAAGCTTTCTTT. This gives the protein CASIGTRNTEAFF. The entire variable domain, with the rest obtained from reference TRBV3-1 and TRBJ1-1, is as follows: DTAVSQTPKYLVTQMGNDKSIKCEQNLGHDTMYWYKQDSKKFLKIMFSYNNKELIINETVPNRFSPKSPDKAHLNLHINSLELGDSAVYFCASIGTRNTEAFFGQGTRLTVV.

This clonotype was detected only a few times. At one of its ends the junction is not consistent with the germline gene, which may arise from a read error. V gene TRBV5-1 combines with J gene TRBJ2-2, with D maybe TRBD2 (5 bases). From germline, CDR1 is SGHRS and CDR2 YFSETQ. This CDR3 region has 14 residues. The CDR3 protein is CASRELGNTGELLF. The CDR3 DNA is TGCGCCAGCCGTGAATTGGGGAACACCGGGGAGCTGCTTTTT.

This clonotype was counted between two and nine times. The chain carries TRBV5-3 and TRBJ1-2; D possibly corresponds to TRBD1 (5 bases). TRBV5-3 is flagged as an ORF with uncertain function. CDR3 length: 15 amino acids. Trimming removed 3 bases from V and 8 bases from J, with 20 bases in between. DNA of the CDR3: TGTGCCAGAAGCTATTCGCCGGGACTCCAGATCGGCTACACCTTC. Residues: CARSYSPGLQIGYTF.

This clonotype was detected many times. V and J are TRBV5-1 and TRBJ2-2; D ambiguous. In germline, CDR1 is SGHRS, CDR2 YFSETQ. Trimming removed 4 bases from V and 0 bases from J, with 10 bases in between. The CDR3 has 15 amino acids. CDR3 residues: CASSPRIANTGELFF. In DNA, the CDR3 is TGCGCCAGCAGCCCCCGAATCGCGAACACCGGGGAGCTGTTTTTT. The full variable domain, with the rest looked up from reference TRBV5-1 and TRBJ2-2, is KAGVTQTPRYLIKTRGQQVTLSCSPISGHRSVSWYQQTPGQGLQFLFEYFSETQRNKGNFPGRFSGRQFSNSRSEMNVSTLELGDSALYLCASSPRIANTGELFFGEGSRLTVL.

This clonotype was found many times. The chain couples TRBV24-1 to TRBJ1-1; tentatively, D is TRBD1 (5 bases). V lost 7 bases to trimming and J lost 3 bases, with 14 bases between them. Germline V gene lookup returns CDR1 KGHDR and CDR2 SFDVKD. This CDR3 is built from 14 residues. CDR3 region: CATRESGSHTEAFF. CDR3 nucleotides: TGTGCCACCAGGGAATCAGGGTCGCACACTGAAGCTTTCTTT.

This clonotype occurred a few times. The chain is built from TRBV20-1 and TRBJ2-3; 8 nucleotides agree with TRBD2. The CDR3 runs to 14 residues. Germline CDR1 reads DFQATT; CDR2 reads SNEGSKA (reference sequence). The J segment lost 14 bases and the V segment lost 0 bases, leaving 13 bases of the junction unmatched. The CDR3 nucleotides are TGCAGTGCTAGAGACCTTACTAGCGGTGTCGTGGGGTATTTT. Protein: CSARDLTSGVVGYF.

This clonotype was seen more than once but under ten times. The chain couples TRBV6-5 to TRBJ1-6, with a tentative D call TRBD1 (6 bases). This CDR3 is 16 amino acids long. The V end was cut by 0 bases, the J end by 10 bases, with 16 bases between. Germline V gene data show CDR1 as MNHEY and CDR2 as SVGAGI. The chain's CDR3 is CASSYSPPRGTSPLHF. CDR3 DNA: TGTGCCAGCAGTTACTCTCCTCCCCGCGGGACATCACCCCTCCACTTT.

This clonotype was found many times. An end of the junction does not agree with germline; a read error may underlie this. The rearrangement links TRBV20-1 to TRBJ2-7, with 7 bases fitting TRBD2. This CDR3 is 14 amino acids long. From germline, CDR1 is DFQATT and CDR2 SNEGSKA (reference sequence). CDR3 DNA sequence: TGCAGTGCTAGAGACCTGACTAGCTCCAACGAGCAGTACTTC. Translating gives CSARDLTSSNEQYF.

The rearrangement joins TRBV20-1 to TRBJ1-6, with D hard to call. Germline assignment: CDR1 DFQATT and CDR2 SNEGSKA (reference sequence). CDR3 length: 16 amino acids. Trimming left V 0 bases short and J 0 bases short, with 9 bases between. The CDR3 nucleotides are TGCAGTGCTAGAGAACCTAGGAGCTCCTATAATTCACCCCTCCACTTT. Translating it yields CSAREPRSSYNSPLHF.

The V gene is TRBV20-1, the J gene TRBJ1-2; TRBD1 might be the D (6 bases). Germline V lookup: CDR1 DFQATT, CDR2 SNEGSKA (reference sequence). Trimming shortened V by 0 bases and J by 8 bases, and 13 bases separated the two germline ends. CDR3 length: 13 residues. The CDR3 is CSARDGRGQGYTF. CDR3 nucleotides: TGCAGTGCTAGAGATGGCCGGGGGCAGGGCTACACCTTC.

This clonotype came up a few times. The genes are TRBV7-9 and TRBJ1-1; D is perhaps TRBD1 (6 bases). CDR3 length: 13 amino acids. The germline gives CDR1 SEHNR, CDR2 FQNEAQ (reference sequence). V was trimmed by 6 bases and J by 5 bases, leaving 13 bases between them. The CDR3 DNA sequence: TGTGCCAGCAGTTTGGGGGGCAGGACTGAAGCTTTCTTT. Translating gives CASSLGGRTEAFF.

This clonotype was counted ten times or more. This sequence joins TRBV9 and TRBJ2-1, with 7 nucleotides matching TRBD1. The CDR3 runs to 15 residues. V dropped 2 bases and J dropped 3; count of bases not matched to a gene: 5. Looked up from germline, CDR1 is SGDLS and CDR2 is YYNGEE. CDR3 DNA sequence: TGTGCCAGCAGCGTCGCCGGGACAGTCTACAATGAGCAGTTCTTC. Protein product: CASSVAGTVYNEQFF.

This chain connects TRBV12-3 or TRBV12-4 to TRBJ2-1; D is possibly TRBD2 (6 bases). Trimming took off 4 bases at V and 0 bases at J, with 16 bases between the two ends. The length of the CDR3 is 17 residues. Here the CDR3 DNA reads TGTGCCAGCAGTTCGGCGGGACTGCGAAGCTCCTACAATGAGCAGTTCTTC. Its protein is CASSSAGLRSSYNEQFF.

This clonotype was observed many times. The rearrangement uses TRBV4-3 and TRBJ2-1; D is undetermined. The CDR3 is 13 residues long. Trimming stripped 0 bases from V and 11 bases from J, with 11 bases between. Germline CDR1 and CDR2: LGHNA and YSLEER. The CDR3 reads CASSQDRTLKQFF. The DNA for the CDR3 is TGCGCCAGCAGCCAAGATCGGACCCTCAAGCAGTTCTTC.

V gene TRBV6-6 combines with J gene TRBJ2-1; D might be TRBD1 (6 bases). V gave up 0 bases and J gave up 7 bases, with 7 bases separating them. This CDR3 comprises 13 residues. Germline values: CDR1 MNHNY, CDR2 SVGAGI (reference sequence). The CDR3 is CASSYSTGNEQFF. The CDR3 DNA reads TGTGCCAGCAGTTACTCGACAGGAAATGAGCAGTTCTTC.

This chain joins TRBV27 and TRBJ1-2; weak D call: TRBD1 (6 bases). Germline V gene lookup returns CDR1 MNHEY and CDR2 SMNVEV (reference sequence). CDR3 length equals 14 residues. Trimming removed 4 bases at V and 2 bases at J, with 11 bases between. The CDR3 protein is CASSYRGINYGYTF. Written as DNA, the CDR3 is TGTGCCAGCAGTTATAGGGGGATCAACTATGGCTACACCTTC.

The count of this clonotype is one. The chain recombines TRBV20-1 with TRBJ1-5; tentatively, D is TRBD1 (6 bases). This CDR3 contains 15 residues. The ends were cut back, 3 bases at V and 4 bases at J, with 16 bases in the middle. Germline CDR1 DFQATT, CDR2 SNEGSKA (reference sequence). CDR3: CSARDSFGGNQPQHF. The CDR3 DNA sequence: TGCAGTGCTAGGGACAGTTTTGGGGGAAATCAGCCCCAGCATTTT.

The genes are TRBV5-1 and TRBJ2-1, with 10 bases lining up with TRBD1. The germline V gene has CDR1 SGHRS and CDR2 YFSETQ. This CDR3 contains 14 residues. V trimming: 2 bases; J trimming: 8 bases; junction bases outside the gene matches: 4. CDR3 coding DNA: TGCGCCAGCAGCTTTGGACAGGGGGTCTATGAGCAGTTCTTC. This translates into CASSFGQGVYEQFF. Full variable domain (missing parts from reference TRBV5-1 and TRBJ2-1): KAGVTQTPRYLIKTRGQQVTLSCSPISGHRSVSWYQQTPGQGLQFLFEYFSETQRNKGNFPGRFSGRQFSNSRSEMNVSTLELGDSALYLCASSFGQGVYEQFFGPGTRLTVL.

Concerning this clonotype: Just one base apart from a much larger clone, this may be a read error. The chain links TRBV5-1 to TRBJ1-1; 7 bases are shared with TRBD1. The germline gives CDR1 SGHRS, CDR2 YFSETQ. The V segment lost 6 bases and the J segment 7 bases; nucleotides outside the gene matches: 12. This CDR3 has 14 amino acids. DNA for the CDR3: TGCGCCAGCACCCGGGAAACAGGGGAGCGTGAAGCTTTCTTT. It yields the protein CASTRETGEREAFF.

The chain combines TRBV27 with TRBJ2-7, with D unclear. CDR1 MNHEY and CDR2 SMNVEV come from the germline V gene (reference sequence). The CDR3 has 14 residues. Trimming removed 5 bases from V and 5 bases from J, with 16 bases in between. The CDR3 here is CASSQIHSEDEQYF. The DNA for the CDR3 is TGTGCCAGCAGTCAAATTCACAGCGAGGACGAGCAGTACTTC.